These T cell receptor beta chains were read from a single sample in a study of cytomegalovirus exposure and HLA in healthy donors. Repertoires were generated with immunoSEQ multiplex PCR, while TCRdb's copy carries only in-frame clones and drops some. The sample totals around 75,000 clones; its top ten clones hold under 6.5%. Sequencing input: PBMCs. Receptor source: a man aged 40-49 years in good health and CMV-seronegative. Both conserved end residues are part of each CDR3. The D gene is left open where the match is weak. A row's size may be missing; if present it is once, few, many or a size class.

TRBD2	17	medium-sized	TRBV7-2	TRBJ2-3	CASSPRGTSGRTDTQYF	TGTGCCAGCAGCCCGAGGGGGACTAGCGGGAGAACAGATACGCAGTATTTT
-	12	-	TRBV29-1	TRBJ2-5	CSARGLSETQYF	TGCAGCGCGCGAGGTCTTTCGGAGACCCAGTACTTC
TRBD1	15	-	TRBV7-2	TRBJ1-5	CASSREGQGDQPQHF	TGTGCCAGCAGCAGAGAGGGACAGGGAGATCAGCCCCAGCATTTT
TRBD2	16	-	TRBV19	TRBJ2-5	CASSINKGGIQETQYF	TGTGCCAGTAGTATAAACAAGGGAGGGATACAAGAGACCCAGTACTTC
-	17	-	TRBV7-9	TRBJ1-1	CASSLAPWTVYGAEAFF	TGTGCCAGCAGCTTAGCTCCCTGGACAGTTTACGGCGCTGAAGCTTTCTTT
-	13	-	TRBV6-5	TRBJ2-7	CASSERVRYEQYF	TGTGCCAGCAGTGAGCGGGTCAGATACGAGCAGTACTTC
-	14	-	TRBV6-5	TRBJ2-7	CASSPRGHSYEQYF	TGTGCCAGCAGTCCTCGGGGACATTCCTACGAGCAGTACTTC
-	13	-	TRBV5-5	TRBJ2-7	CASRLTSSYEQYF	TGTGCCAGCAGGCTCACATCTTCCTACGAGCAGTACTTC
TRBD2	16	-	TRBV7-8	TRBJ2-3	CASSLGTSGSTDTQYF	TGTGCCAGCAGCTTAGGGACTAGCGGGAGCACAGATACGCAGTATTTT
TRBD1	18	-	TRBV7-2	TRBJ2-7	CASSSYLGTVGINYEQYF	TGTGCCAGCAGCTCCTACCTCGGGACAGTGGGAATCAACTACGAGCAGTACTTC
-	13	-	TRBV28	TRBJ1-1	CASVGTPNTEAFF	TGTGCCAGTGTTGGGACACCGAACACTGAAGCTTTCTTT
-	15	-	TRBV7-6	TRBJ1-1	CASSLDSGPYTEAFF	TGTGCCAGCAGCTTAGATTCAGGTCCCTACACTGAAGCTTTCTTT
-	13	-	TRBV29-1	TRBJ2-1	CSVDRASMYEQFF	TGCAGCGTTGACAGGGCATCCATGTATGAGCAGTTCTTC
-	14	-	TRBV5-6	TRBJ1-1	CASSPAGRGGEAFF	TGTGCCAGCAGCCCCGCGGGGCGCGGGGGTGAAGCTTTCTTT
-	13	-	TRBV7-9	TRBJ2-7	CASSLGQFYEQYF	TGTGCCAGCAGCTTGGGCCAGTTCTACGAGCAGTACTTC
-	14	-	TRBV5-4	TRBJ1-2	CASSLTQQNYGYTF	TGTGCCAGCAGCTTGACACAGCAGAACTATGGCTACACCTTC
TRBD1	17	-	TRBV10-3	TRBJ2-7	CAISFKQGAPSSYEQYF	TGTGCCATCAGTTTTAAACAGGGGGCCCCATCCTCCTACGAGCAGTACTTC
TRBD1	18	-	TRBV7-9	TRBJ2-1	CASSPRDRVTGWVNEQFF	TGTGCCAGCAGCCCCCGAGACAGGGTTACTGGTTGGGTCAATGAGCAGTTCTTC
TRBD2	21	-	TRBV27	TRBJ2-3	CASRENQNTGTSGSSTDTQYF	TGTGCCAGCAGGGAAAACCAAAACACCGGGACTAGCGGATCTAGCACAGATACGCAGTATTTT
-	14	-	TRBV4-3	TRBJ2-7	CASSPGDRRYEQYF	TGCGCCAGCAGCCCGGGGGATCGAAGGTACGAGCAGTACTTC
TRBD1	15	-	TRBV5-1	TRBJ1-2	CASSPGQGNTYGYTF	TGCGCCAGCAGCCCGGGACAGGGTAATACCTATGGCTACACCTTC
-	13	-	TRBV5-4	TRBJ1-1	CASSFRLQIEAFF	TGTGCCAGCAGCTTCCGGTTACAGATTGAAGCTTTCTTT
-	14	-	TRBV4-3	TRBJ2-2	CASSQVLNTGELFF	TGCGCCAGCAGCCAAGTCCTCAACACCGGGGAGCTGTTTTTT
-	14	-	TRBV4-2	TRBJ1-2	CASSQVPGLYGYTF	TGTGCCAGCAGCCAAGTACCGGGTCTCTATGGCTACACCTTC
-	15	-	TRBV4-3	TRBJ1-2	CASSQDPGENYGYTF	TGCGCCAGCAGCCAAGACCCGGGGGAGAACTATGGCTACACCTTC
-	13	-	TRBV5-1	TRBJ2-7	CASSLGPTGEQYF	TGCGCCAGCAGCTTGGGGCCTACCGGGGAGCAGTACTTC
-	17	-	TRBV4-1	TRBJ2-3	CASSQDREGANADTQYF	TGCGCCAGCAGCCAAGATCGGGAGGGGGCTAACGCAGATACGCAGTATTTT
TRBD1	14	-	TRBV6-1	TRBJ1-4	CASSAPTGLDKLFF	TGTGCCAGCAGTGCTCCGACAGGGTTGGACAAACTGTTTTTT
-	13	-	TRBV6-4	TRBJ2-5	CASSETLGETQYF	TGTGCCAGCAGCGAGACATTGGGAGAGACCCAGTACTTC
-	15	-	TRBV25-1	TRBJ1-4	CASSEYTGGAEKLFF	TGTGCCAGCAGTGAATATACTGGTGGGGCTGAAAAACTGTTTTTT
-	13	-	TRBV29-1	TRBJ2-3	CTLRTGTTDTQYF	TGCACTCTAAGGACGGGGACAACAGATACGCAGTATTTT